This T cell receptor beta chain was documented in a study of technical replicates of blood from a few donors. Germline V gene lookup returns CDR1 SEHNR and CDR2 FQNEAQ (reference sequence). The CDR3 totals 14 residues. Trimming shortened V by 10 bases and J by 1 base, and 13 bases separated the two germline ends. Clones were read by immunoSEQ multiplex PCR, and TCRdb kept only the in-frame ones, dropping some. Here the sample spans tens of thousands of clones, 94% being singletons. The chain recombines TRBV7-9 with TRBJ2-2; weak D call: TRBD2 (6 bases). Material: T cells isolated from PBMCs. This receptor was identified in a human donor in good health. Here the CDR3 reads CATPGLGNTGELFF. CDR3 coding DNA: TGTGCCACACCGGGACTTGGGAACACCGGGGAGCTGTTTTTT.